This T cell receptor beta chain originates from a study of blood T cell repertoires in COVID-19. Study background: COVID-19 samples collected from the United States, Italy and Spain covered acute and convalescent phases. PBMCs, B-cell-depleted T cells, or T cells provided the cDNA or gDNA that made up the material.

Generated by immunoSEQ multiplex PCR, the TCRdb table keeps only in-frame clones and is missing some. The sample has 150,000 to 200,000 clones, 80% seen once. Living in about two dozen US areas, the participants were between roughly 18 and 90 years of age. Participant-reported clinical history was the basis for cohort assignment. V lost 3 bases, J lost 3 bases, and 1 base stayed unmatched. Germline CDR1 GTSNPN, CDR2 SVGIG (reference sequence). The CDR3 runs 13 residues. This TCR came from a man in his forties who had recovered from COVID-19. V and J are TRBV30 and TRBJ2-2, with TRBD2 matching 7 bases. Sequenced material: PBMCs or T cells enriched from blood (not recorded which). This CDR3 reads CAWRRGYTGELFF. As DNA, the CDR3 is TGTGCCTGGAGGCGGGGGTACACCGGGGAGCTGTTTTTT.